The entry that follows covers one T cell receptor beta chain sequence. What it binds is unknown. This entry comes from a study of monozygotic twins with cystic fibrosis. TCRdb's copy holds only in-frame clones and misses some; the assay was immunoSEQ multiplex PCR. The repertoire consists of approximately 13,000 clones, with roughly nine tenths occurring once and the leading ten covering around 0.73%. Findings of the study overall: V usage most resembled the co-twin in 13 of 16 pairs. No link emerged between shared CDR3 counts and age, concordance or severity. Clonality was generally low (median about 0.01), higher in the most severe patients.

The length of the CDR3 is 18 residues. Trimming cost V 0 bases and J 5 bases, with 23 bases left between them. CDR1 and CDR2 (germline): SGHNT, YYREEE (reference sequence). The sample consisted of blood. This TCR came from a boy younger than 18 with cystic fibrosis. The chain employs TRBV5-4 and TRBJ1-2, with TRBD1 as a possible D gene (5 bases). The CDR3 DNA follows: TGTGCCAGCAGCTTGGGTGGCTGGCGAGAGACAGACTCTTATGGCTACACCTTC. Protein sequence: CASSLGGWRETDSYGYTF.